This T cell receptor (beta chain) is from a study of control samples from healthy donors and cancer patients. The V gene lost 8 bases and the J gene lost 1 base, with 8 bases spanning the gap. The CDR3 is 12 residues long. The protocol was immunoSEQ multiplex PCR, while the TCRdb copy is restricted to in-frame clones and leaves out a portion. Of 100,000 to 150,000 clones in the sample, roughly 87% were seen once. This TCR was recovered from a man aged 18 to 30 in good health. The chain combines TRBV12-3 or TRBV12-4 with TRBJ1-1; D uncertain. Sample: blood. The CDR3 reads CASSRPNTEAFF. The CDR3 DNA is TGTGCCAGCTCCCGCCCGAACACTGAAGCTTTCTTT.